Below, one T cell receptor (beta chain) is given with its context. The antigen is undetermined. These data originate in a study of cytomegalovirus exposure and HLA in healthy donors. Across the study: Falling in the Caucasian-associated ancestry cluster were about 83% of approximately 410 genotyped donors.

Researchers ran the PCR with 60 Vbeta and 13 Jbeta primers. Data came from immunoSEQ multiplex PCR; TCRdb stores just in-frame clones and leaves some out. The table has over 70,000 clones, approximately 74% seen once. The V gene lost 4 bases and the J gene lost 10 bases, with 14 bases spanning the gap. Germline CDR1 SNHLY, CDR2 FYNNEI. The CDR3 runs 13 residues. Findings of the study overall: Later analysis placed DRB1 highest and HLA-C lowest in TCR association rates, which differed by HLA locus. High specificity and sensitivity for cytomegalovirus status were reported for the classifier.

This receptor was taken from a man aged 30-40 years in good health and CMV-seropositive. The sequenced sample consisted of PBMCs. This rearrangement joins TRBV2 to TRBJ1-5; D gene unclear. This chain's CDR3 is CASSAESLNPQHF. As DNA, the CDR3 is TGTGCCAGCAGTGCGGAGTCCCTAAATCCCCAGCATTTT. The whole variable domain, remainder taken from reference TRBV2 and TRBJ1-5, is EPEVTQTPSHQVTQMGQEVILRCVPISNHLYFYWYRQILGQKVEFLVSFYNNEISEKSEIFDDQFSVERPDGSNFTLKIRSTKLEDSAMYFCASSAESLNPQHFGDGTRLSIL.